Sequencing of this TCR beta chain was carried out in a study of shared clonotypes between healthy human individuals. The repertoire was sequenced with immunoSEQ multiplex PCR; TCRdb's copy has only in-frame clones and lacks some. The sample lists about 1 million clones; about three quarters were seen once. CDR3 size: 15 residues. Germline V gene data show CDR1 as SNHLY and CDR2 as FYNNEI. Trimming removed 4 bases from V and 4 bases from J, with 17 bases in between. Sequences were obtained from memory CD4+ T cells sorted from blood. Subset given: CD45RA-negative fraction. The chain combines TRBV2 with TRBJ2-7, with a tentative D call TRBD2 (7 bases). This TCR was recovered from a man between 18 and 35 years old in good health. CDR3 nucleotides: TGTGCCAGCAGTGGTCAGCTAGGGGGGGCGTACGAGCAGTACTTC. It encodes CASSGQLGGAYEQYF.